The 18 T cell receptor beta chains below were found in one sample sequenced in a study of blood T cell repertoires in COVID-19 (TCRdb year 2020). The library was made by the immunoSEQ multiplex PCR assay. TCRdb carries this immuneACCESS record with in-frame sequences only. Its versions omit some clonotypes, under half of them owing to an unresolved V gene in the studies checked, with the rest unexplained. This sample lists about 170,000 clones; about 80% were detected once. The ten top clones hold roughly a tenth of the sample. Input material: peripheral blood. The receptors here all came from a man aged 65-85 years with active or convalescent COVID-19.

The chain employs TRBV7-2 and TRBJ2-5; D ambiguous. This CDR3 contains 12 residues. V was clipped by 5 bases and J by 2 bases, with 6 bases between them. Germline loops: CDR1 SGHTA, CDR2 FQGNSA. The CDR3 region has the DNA TGTGCCAGCAGCCCGACACAAGAGACCCAGTACTTC. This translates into CASSPTQETQYF.

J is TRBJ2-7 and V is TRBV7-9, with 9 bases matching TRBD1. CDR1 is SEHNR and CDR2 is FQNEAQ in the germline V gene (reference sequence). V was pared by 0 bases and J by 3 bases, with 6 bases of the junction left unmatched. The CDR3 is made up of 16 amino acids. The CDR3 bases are TGTGCCAGCAGCTTAGCCGACAGGGGGGGATTCTACGAGCAGTACTTC. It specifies CASSLADRGGFYEQYF.

The CDR3: CASTPGWREGHNEQFF. CDR3 nucleotide sequence: TGTGCCAGCACCCCCGGGTGGAGAGAGGGTCACAATGAGCAGTTCTTC. The genes are TRBV6-2 or TRBV6-3 and TRBJ2-1, with D perhaps matching TRBD2 (5 bases). V lost 7 bases, J lost 5 bases, and 21 bases lay in between. Per germline, CDR1 MNHEY and CDR2 SVGEGT. The CDR3 runs 16 residues.

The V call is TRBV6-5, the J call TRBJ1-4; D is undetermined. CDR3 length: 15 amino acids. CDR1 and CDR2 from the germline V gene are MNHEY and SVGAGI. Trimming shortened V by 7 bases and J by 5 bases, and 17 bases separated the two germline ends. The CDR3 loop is CASKEGTRLNEKLFF. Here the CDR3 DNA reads TGTGCCAGCAAGGAGGGAACCCGACTCAATGAAAAACTGTTTTTT.

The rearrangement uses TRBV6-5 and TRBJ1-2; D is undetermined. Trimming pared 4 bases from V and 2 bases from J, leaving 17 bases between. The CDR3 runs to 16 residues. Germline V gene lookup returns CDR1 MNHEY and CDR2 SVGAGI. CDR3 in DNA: TGTGCCAGCAGTTTGTCCGGGGTCTACACAAACTATGGCTACACCTTC. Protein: CASSLSGVYTNYGYTF.

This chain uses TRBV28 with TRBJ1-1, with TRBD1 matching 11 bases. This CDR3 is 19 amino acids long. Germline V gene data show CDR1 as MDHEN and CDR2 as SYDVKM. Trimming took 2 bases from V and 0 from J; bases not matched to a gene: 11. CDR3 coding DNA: TGTGCCAGCAGTTTACTTTTGCTTGGGACAGGGGGGCTGAACACTGAAGCTTTCTTT. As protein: CASSLLLLGTGGLNTEAFF.

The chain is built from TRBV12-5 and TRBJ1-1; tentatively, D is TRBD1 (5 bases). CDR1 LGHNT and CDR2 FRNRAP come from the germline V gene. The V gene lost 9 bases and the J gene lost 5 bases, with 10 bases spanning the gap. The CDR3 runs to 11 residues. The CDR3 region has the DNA TGTGCTAGCGGCCGGGGGACTGAAGCTTTCTTT. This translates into CASGRGTEAFF.

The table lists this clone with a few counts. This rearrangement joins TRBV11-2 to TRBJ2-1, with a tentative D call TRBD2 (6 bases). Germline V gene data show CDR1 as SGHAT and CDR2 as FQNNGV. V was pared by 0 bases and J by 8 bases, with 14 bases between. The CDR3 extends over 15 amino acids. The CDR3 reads CASSLEGGEVHEQFF. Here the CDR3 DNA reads TGTGCCAGCAGCTTAGAGGGGGGAGAGGTTCATGAGCAGTTCTTC.

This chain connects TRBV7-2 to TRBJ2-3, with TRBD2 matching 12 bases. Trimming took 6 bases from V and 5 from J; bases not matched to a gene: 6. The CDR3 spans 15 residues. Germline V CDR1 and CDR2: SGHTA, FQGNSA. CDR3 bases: TGTGCCAGCAGACCGAGACTAGCGGGAGAAGATACGCAGTATTTT. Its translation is CASRPRLAGEDTQYF.

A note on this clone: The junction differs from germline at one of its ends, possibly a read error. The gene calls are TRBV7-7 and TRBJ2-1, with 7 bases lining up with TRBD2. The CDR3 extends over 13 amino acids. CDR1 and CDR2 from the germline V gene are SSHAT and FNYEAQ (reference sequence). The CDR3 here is CASSSISGNEQFF. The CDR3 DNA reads TGTGCTAGCAGCTCAATTAGCGGGAATGAGCAGTTCTTC.

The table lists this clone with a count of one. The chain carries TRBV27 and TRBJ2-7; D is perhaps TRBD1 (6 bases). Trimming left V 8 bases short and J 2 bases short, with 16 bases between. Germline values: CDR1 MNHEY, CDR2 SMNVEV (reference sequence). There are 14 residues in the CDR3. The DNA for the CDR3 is TGTGCCAGCGGGCGTGAGACAGGAGCCTACGAGCAGTACTTC. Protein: CASGRETGAYEQYF.

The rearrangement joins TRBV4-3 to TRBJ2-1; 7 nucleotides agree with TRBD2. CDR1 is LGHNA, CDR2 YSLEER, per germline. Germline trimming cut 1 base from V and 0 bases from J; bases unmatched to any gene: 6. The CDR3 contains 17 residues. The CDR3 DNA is TGCGCCAGCAGCCAAGTAGTAGGCGGGAGCTCCTACAATGAGCAGTTCTTC. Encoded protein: CASSQVVGGSSYNEQFF.

The CDR3 protein is CASSRTGTPRGRAEAFF. For the CDR3, the DNA is TGCGCCAGCAGCCGGACAGGGACACCAAGGGGCAGGGCTGAAGCTTTCTTT. The V gene is TRBV5-1, the J gene TRBJ1-1, with TRBD1 matching 8 bases. J was trimmed by 6 bases and V by 4 bases; bases with no gene match: 17. The germline gives CDR1 SGHRS, CDR2 YFSETQ. The CDR3 has 17 amino acids.

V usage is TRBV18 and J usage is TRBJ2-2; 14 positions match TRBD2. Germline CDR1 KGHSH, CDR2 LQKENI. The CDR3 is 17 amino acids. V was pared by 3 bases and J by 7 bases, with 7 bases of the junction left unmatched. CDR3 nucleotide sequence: TGTGCCAGCTCACCTCCGGGGACTAGCGGGAGAAACGGGGAGCTGTTTTTT. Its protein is CASSPPGTSGRNGELFF.

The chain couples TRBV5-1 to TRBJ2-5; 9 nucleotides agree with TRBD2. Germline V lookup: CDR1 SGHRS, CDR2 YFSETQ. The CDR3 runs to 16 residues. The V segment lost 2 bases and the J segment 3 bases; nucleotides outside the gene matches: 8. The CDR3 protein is CASSLRGGDSEETQYF. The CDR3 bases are TGCGCCAGCAGCTTACGCGGGGGGGACAGCGAAGAGACCCAGTACTTC.

CDR3 residues: CASSFSGRIYNEQFF. The CDR3 DNA follows: TGCGCCAGCAGCTTCAGCGGGAGGATCTACAATGAGCAGTTCTTC. The gene calls are TRBV5-1 and TRBJ2-1, with 9 bases fitting TRBD2. The germline V gene has CDR1 SGHRS and CDR2 YFSETQ. V was pared by 2 bases and J by 3 bases, with 3 bases of the junction left unmatched. The CDR3 length is 15 residues.

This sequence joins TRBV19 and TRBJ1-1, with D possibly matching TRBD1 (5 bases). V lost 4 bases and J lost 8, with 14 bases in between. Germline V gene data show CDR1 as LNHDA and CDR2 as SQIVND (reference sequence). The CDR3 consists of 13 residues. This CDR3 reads CASSRGPIDEAFF. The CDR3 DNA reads TGTGCCAGTAGTAGGGGCCCAATTGACGAAGCTTTCTTT.

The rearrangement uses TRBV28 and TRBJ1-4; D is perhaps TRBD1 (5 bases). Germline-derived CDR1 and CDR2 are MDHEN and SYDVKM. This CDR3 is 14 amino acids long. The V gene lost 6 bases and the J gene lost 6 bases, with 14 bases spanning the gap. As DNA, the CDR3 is TGTGCCAGCAGGACCCCCGGGGGGTATGAAAAACTGTTTTTT. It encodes CASRTPGGYEKLFF.